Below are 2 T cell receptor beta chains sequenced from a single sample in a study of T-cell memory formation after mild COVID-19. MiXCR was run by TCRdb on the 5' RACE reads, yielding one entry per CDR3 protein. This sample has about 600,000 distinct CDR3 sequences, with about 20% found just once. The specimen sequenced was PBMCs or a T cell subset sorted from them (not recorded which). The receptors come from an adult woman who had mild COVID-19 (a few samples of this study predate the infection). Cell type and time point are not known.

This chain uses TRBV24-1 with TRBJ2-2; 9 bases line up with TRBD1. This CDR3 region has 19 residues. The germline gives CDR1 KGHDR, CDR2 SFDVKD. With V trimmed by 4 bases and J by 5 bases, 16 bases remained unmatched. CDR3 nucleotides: TGTGCCACCAGTGAAGTCGGGACAGGGCTTACTCGGAGGACCGGGGAGCTGTTTTTT. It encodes CATSEVGTGLTRRTGELFF.

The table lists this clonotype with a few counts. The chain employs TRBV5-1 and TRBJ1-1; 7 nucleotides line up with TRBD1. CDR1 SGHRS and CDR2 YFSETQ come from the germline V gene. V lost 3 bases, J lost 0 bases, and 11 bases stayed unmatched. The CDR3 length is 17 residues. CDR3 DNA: TGCGCCAGCAGCTCAAGACAGGGAGGTGGGATGAACACTGAAGCTTTCTTT. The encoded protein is CASSSRQGGGMNTEAFF.